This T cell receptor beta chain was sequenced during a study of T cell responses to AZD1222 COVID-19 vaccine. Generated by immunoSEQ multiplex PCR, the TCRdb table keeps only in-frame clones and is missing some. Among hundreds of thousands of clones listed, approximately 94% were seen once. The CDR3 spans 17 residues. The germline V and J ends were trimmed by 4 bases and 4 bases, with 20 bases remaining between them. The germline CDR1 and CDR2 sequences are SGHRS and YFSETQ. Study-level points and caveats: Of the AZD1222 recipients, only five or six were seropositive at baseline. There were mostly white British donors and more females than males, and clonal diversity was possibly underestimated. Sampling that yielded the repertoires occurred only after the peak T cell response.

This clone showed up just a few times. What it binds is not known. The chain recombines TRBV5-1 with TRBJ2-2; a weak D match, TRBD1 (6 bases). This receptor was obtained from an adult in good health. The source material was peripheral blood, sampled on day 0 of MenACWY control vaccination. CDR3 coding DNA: TGCGCCAGCAGCCCCACCACTTGGGGGCGAGCCACCGGGGAGCTGTTTTTT. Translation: CASSPTTWGRATGELFF.